This TCR beta chain was observed in a study of T cells in Graves' hyperthyroidism and ophthalmopathy. With 4 bases clipped from V and 2 bases from J, the junction kept 5 bases outside the gene matches. Germline V gene lookup returns CDR1 DFQATT and CDR2 SNEGSKA (reference sequence). The CDR3 runs 15 residues. A few counts support this clonotype. The investigators amplified TCR beta CDR3 regions from RNA transcripts. The HTBI primer set drove a first-round RT-PCR of the TCR CDR3. TCRdb analysed the multiplex PCR reads with MiXCR anew, one entry per CDR3 protein. This table holds nearly 600,000 distinct CDR3 sequences, 14% found once.

The specimen sequenced was blood. This TCR was recovered from a woman aged 18-30 years with Graves' ophthalmopathy. This chain connects TRBV20-1 to TRBJ2-1; 10 bases agree with TRBD1. CDR3 amino acids: CSATRTGGAYNEQFF. The CDR3 region has the DNA TGCAGTGCTACCCGGACAGGGGGGGCCTACAATGAGCAGTTCTTC.